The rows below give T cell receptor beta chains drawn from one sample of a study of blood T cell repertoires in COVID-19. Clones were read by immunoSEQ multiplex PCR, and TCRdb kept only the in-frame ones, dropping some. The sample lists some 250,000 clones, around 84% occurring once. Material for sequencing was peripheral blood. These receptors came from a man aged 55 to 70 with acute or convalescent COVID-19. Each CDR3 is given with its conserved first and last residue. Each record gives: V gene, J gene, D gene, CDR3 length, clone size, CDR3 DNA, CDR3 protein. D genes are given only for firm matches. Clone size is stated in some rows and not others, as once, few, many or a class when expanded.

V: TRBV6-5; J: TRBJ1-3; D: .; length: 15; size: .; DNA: TGTGCCAGCAGTACCGACAGGTACACTGGAAACACCATATATTTT; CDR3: CASSTDRYTGNTIYF
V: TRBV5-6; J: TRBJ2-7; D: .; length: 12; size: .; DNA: TGTGCCAGCAGCTTGGTGATGGGGGGGCAGTACTTC; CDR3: CASSLVMGGQYF
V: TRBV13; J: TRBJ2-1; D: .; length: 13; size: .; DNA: TGTGCCAGCAGCTTACGCAGCTACAATGAGCAGTTCTTC; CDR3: CASSLRSYNEQFF
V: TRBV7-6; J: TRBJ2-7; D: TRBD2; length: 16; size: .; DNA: TGTGCCAGCAGCTTGGGACTAGCGGGAGGCGGCTACGAGCAGTACTTC; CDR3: CASSLGLAGGGYEQYF
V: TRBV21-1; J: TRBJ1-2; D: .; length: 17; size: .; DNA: TGTGCCAGCAGCCCATCGGACTGGGCACCTGAACCGGGAGGCTACACCTTC; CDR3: CASSPSDWAPEPGGYTF
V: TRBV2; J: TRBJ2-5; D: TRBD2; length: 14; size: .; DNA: TGTGCCAGCAGACAGACTAGCGGACAAGAGACCCAGTACTTC; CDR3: CASRQTSGQETQYF
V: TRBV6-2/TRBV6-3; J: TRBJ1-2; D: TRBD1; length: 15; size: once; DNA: TGTGCCAGCAGTTATGAGGACAGGGTAGGTGATGGCTACACCTTC; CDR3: CASSYEDRVGDGYTF
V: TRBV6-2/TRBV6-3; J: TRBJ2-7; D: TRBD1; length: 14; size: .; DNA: TGTGCCAGCAGTTACGAACAGGGGGCCTACGAGCAGTACTTC; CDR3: CASSYEQGAYEQYF
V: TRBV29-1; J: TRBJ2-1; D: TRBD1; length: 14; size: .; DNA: TGCAGCGTTGAAGGGGGACAGGGGGCCAATGAGCAGTTCTTC; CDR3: CSVEGGQGANEQFF
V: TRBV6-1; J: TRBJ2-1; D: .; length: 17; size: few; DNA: TGTGCCAGCAGTGGGACTTCAAGCCTGGTCTCCTACAATGAGCAGTTCTTC; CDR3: CASSGTSSLVSYNEQFF
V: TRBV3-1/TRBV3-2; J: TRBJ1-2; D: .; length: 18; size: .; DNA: TGTGCCAGCAGCCAAGACGACATACGCAGGAATAGTGTGGGTGGCTACACCTTC; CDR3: CASSQDDIRRNSVGGYTF
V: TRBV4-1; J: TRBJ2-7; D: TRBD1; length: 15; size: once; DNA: TGCGCCAGCAGCCACCCCGGGACAGGGGGACGCGAGCAGTACTTC; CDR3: CASSHPGTGGREQYF
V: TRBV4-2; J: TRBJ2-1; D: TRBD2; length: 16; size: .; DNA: TGTGCCAGCAGCCAGGCCGGGACTAGCGGGGGGGGTGAGCAGTTCTTC; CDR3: CASSQAGTSGGGEQFF
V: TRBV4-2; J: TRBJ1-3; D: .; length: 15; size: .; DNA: TGTGCCAGCAGCCTTCGGGTTTCCTCTGGAAACACCATATATTTT; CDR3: CASSLRVSSGNTIYF
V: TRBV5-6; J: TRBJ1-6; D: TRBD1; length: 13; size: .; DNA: TGTGCCAGCAGCCGGGACAGGCTCTCACCCCTCCACTTT; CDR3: CASSRDRLSPLHF
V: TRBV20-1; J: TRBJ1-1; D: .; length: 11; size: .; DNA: TGCAGTGCCCGGGGGGGGACGTTCGCTTTCTTT; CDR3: CSARGGTFAFF
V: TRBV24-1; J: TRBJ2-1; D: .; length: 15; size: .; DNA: TGTGCCACCAGTGACGCCGGGACTGTGGGAAATGAGCAGTTCTTC; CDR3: CATSDAGTVGNEQFF
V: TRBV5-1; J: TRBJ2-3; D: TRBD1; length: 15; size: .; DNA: TGCGCCAGCAGCTTGGTGGGACAGGGGGCAGATACGCAGTATTTT; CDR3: CASSLVGQGADTQYF
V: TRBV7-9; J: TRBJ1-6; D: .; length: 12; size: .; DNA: TGTGCCAGCAGCCAGACCCGGGGTCCCCTCCACTTT; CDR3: CASSQTRGPLHF
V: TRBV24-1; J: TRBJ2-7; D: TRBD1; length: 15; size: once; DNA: TGTGCCACCAGTGATTTCCCAGGGGGCTCCTACGAGCAGTACTTC; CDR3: CATSDFPGGSYEQYF
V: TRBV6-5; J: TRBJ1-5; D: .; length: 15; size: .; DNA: TGTGCCAGCAGTTACTCAGGGGTAGGCAATCAGCCCCAGCATTTT; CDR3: CASSYSGVGNQPQHF
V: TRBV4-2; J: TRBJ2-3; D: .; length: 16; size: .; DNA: TGTGCCAGCAGCCTATTCCAAGGCAGGGGAGCAGATACGCAGTATTTT; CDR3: CASSLFQGRGADTQYF
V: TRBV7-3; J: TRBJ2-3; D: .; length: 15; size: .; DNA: TGTGCCAGCAGCCGTCAGGGGCGGCTCACAGATACGCAGTATTTT; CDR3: CASSRQGRLTDTQYF
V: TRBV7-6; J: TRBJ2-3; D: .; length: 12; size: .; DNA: TGTGCCAGCAGCCAGGGCGCAGATACGCAGTATTTT; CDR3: CASSQGADTQYF
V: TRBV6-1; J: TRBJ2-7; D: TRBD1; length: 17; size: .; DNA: TGTGCCAGCAGTGAAGGCCCCCGGGACAGGGACCCCTACGAGCAGTACTTC; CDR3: CASSEGPRDRDPYEQYF
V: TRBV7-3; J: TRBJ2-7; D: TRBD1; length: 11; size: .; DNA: TGTGCCAGCAGCTTCGGACAGGTCCAGAACTTC; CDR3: CASSFGQVQNF
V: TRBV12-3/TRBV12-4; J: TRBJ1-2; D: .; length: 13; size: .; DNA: TGTGCCAGCAGTTTGAGGGGGAACTATGGCTACACCTTC; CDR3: CASSLRGNYGYTF
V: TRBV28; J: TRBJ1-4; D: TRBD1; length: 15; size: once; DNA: TGTGCCAGCAGTCAGCCGGGACAGGGGCGTGAAAAACTGTTTTTT; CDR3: CASSQPGQGREKLFF
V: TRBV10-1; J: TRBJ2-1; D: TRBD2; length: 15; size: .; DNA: TGCGCCAGCAGTGAATCACTAGCGGGGGGGAATGAGCAGTTCTTC; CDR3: CASSESLAGGNEQFF
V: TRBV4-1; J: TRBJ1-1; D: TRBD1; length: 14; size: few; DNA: TGCGCCAGCAGCCAAGTGGGACAGGGGACTGAAGCTTTCTTT; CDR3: CASSQVGQGTEAFF
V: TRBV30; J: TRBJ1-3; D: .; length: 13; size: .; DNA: TGTGCCTGGAGTGCCCTCTCTGGAAACACCATATATTTT; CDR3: CAWSALSGNTIYF